What follows is one TCR beta chain and its context. This clonotype was observed a handful of times. Its binding antigen is unknown. The record has no base qualities; no much larger clone is one base away. From the germline V gene, CDR1 is KGHSH and CDR2 is LQKENI. Reading from cysteine to phenylalanine, the CDR3 counts 17 amino acids. This entry keeps only the CDR3 DNA: 51 bases, framed from base 1. V and J are trimmed by 3 bases and 6 bases, and the gene matches miss 10 bases of the junction. Amplification of TCR beta CDR3 regions was carried out from RNA transcripts. A first-round RT-PCR of the TCR CDR3 used the HTBI primer set with the Qiagen OneStep RT-PCR kit. Libraries were constructed in a second round of multiplex PCR, after which size selection and purification were performed. Libraries were sequenced paired-end with 100 bp reads on an Illumina HiSeq2000. The original pipeline was this. SOAPnuke was used to process the raw data, throwing out any read that contained adapters or uncalled bases, had a mean Phred below 15, or lacked an exact constant-primer or identifier match. High-quality paired reads were merged using COPE v1.2.5, and each unique nucleotide sequence was defined as a clonotype. MiTCR v1.1 was used to align clonotypes to the IMGT TRBV, TRBD and TRBJ reference segments. Only V-J combinations with frequency above 0.0001, covering about 99% of repertoires, were analysed. A TCS score was defined as the ratio of F50 (clonal expansion) to E x V (chaos), with BLOSUM62-based TCRdist applied between CDR3 peptides within each V-J. Welch's t-statistics and random forest reduced roughly 500 V-J features to 10 to 15, which were used in a naive Bayes classifier (R e1071). TCRdb itself trimmed the public reads at Q25 with fastp, ran MiXCR and retained productive beta chains. Identical CDR3 protein sequences are pooled into one entry, listed with their most common genes and DNA. The V and J calls reflect TCRdb's pipeline rather than the authors' work. The sample profile shows about 300,000 distinct CDR3 sequences; 13% of them were found once. The ten biggest clones cover almost 8% of the sample.

The data originate from a study of T cells in Graves' hyperthyroidism and ophthalmopathy (dated by TCRdb to between 2018 and 2021). General notes on the study: Peripheral blood was sampled at the time of initial diagnosis, prior to any treatment. In addition, the study compared T-cell repertoires in thyroid tissue and in blood from six Graves' hyperthyroidism patients. The 85 to 100 discovery patients were divided at random into training and test sets in a 7:3 ratio. Following sampling, methimazole starting at 30 mg daily was given to hyperthyroidism patients, and high-dose intravenous methylprednisolone was given to ophthalmopathy patients. Prospective prediction of ophthalmopathy was tested in an independent validation cohort of some 19 hyperthyroidism patients and around 16 patients who later progressed to ophthalmopathy. To identify distinguishing TCR V-J signatures, a discovery cohort of about a hundred patients was used, comprising 43 with Graves' ophthalmopathy and about 59 with stable Graves' hyperthyroidism. According to the paper, TCR Vbeta CDR3 sequencing was carried out on more than 120 peripheral blood samples, which came from 40 to 45 ophthalmopathy, about 75 hyperthyroidism and roughly 17 progressor patients. Broader findings and caveats from the paper: Most expanded thyroid clonotypes (frequency above 0.001) were also found in blood, which suggests that blood repertoires may mirror thyroid immune responses. No statistical method was used to fix the sample size in advance, and group allocation was not hidden from the investigators. In validation, progression to ophthalmopathy was predicted by the model with 55% to 71% sensitivity and about 72% specificity, a median of approximately 6.5 months before onset. A model built on a 13 V-J signature distinguished ophthalmopathy from stable hyperthyroidism, reaching about 88% sensitivity and about 81% specificity in cross-validation and 80%/75% in testing.

Hyperthyroidism patients were aged 18 to 65 years and newly diagnosed, with disease duration of less than 2 months. The study excluded patients with uncontrolled infections, other autoimmune diseases, pregnancy or lactation. Clinical symptoms, serum thyroxine and TRAb, thyroid ultrasound, and orbital computed tomography formed the basis for the diagnoses. Blood from progressor patients was drawn when they were first diagnosed with hyperthyroidism, before any ophthalmopathy symptoms appeared. PBMCs were separated from roughly 10 ml of fresh peripheral blood using Ficoll-Paque density gradient centrifugation. Progressor patients were defined as those initially diagnosed with Graves' hyperthyroidism in whom ophthalmopathy developed during follow-up. Trizol reagent was used to extract total RNA, and RNA quality was then checked on an Agilent 2100 Bioanalyzer.

The rearranged chain carries TRBV18 and TRBJ2-2; 10 bases in the junction line up with TRBD2. The sample comprised blood. The sequence was obtained from a woman aged 25 to 39 with Graves' hyperthyroidism that later progressed to Graves' ophthalmopathy. The CDR3 protein is CASSPPMSGRASGELFF. At the DNA level, the sequence is TGTGCCAGCTCACCCCCTATGAGCGGGAGGGCTTCCGGGGAGCTGTTTTTT.